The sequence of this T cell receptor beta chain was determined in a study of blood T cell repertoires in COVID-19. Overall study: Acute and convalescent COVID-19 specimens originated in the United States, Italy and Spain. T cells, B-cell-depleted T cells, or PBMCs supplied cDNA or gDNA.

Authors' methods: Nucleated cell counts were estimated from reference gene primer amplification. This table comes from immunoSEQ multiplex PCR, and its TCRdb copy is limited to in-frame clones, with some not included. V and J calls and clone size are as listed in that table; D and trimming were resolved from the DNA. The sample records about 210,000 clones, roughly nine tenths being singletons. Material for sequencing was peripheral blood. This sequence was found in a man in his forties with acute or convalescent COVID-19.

The CDR3 region is CAWSVGQYATNEKLFF. The CDR3 region has the DNA TGTGCCTGGAGTGTGGGGCAGTATGCAACTAATGAAAAACTGTTTTTT. J is TRBJ1-4 and V is TRBV30; a possible D gene is TRBD1 (5 bases). This CDR3 has 16 amino acids. Trimming pared 0 bases from V and 0 bases from J, leaving 11 bases between. Germline V gene data show CDR1 as GTSNPN and CDR2 as SVGIG (reference sequence). The full variable domain, rest sourced from reference TRBV30 and TRBJ1-4, is SQTIHQWPATLVQPVGSPLSLECTVEGTSNPNLYWYRQAAGRGLQLLFYSVGIGQISSEVPQNLSASRPQDRQFILSSKKLLLSDSGFYLCAWSVGQYATNEKLFFGSGTQLSVL.